This TCR beta chain stems from a study of blood T cell repertoires in COVID-19 (dated by TCRdb to 2020 to 2021). With regard to the full study: Collaborator samples came from the United States, Italy and Spain and covered acute and convalescent phases of COVID-19. The material from the prospective study consisted of cDNA or gDNA derived from T cells, B-cell-depleted T cells, or PBMCs. Deeply sampled blood TCRbeta repertoires from subjects exposed to, actively infected with, or recovered from COVID-19 were included in the dataset. The repertoires were made available in a free public database intended to serve as a resource for research on the immune response to SARS-CoV-2. The samples were drawn from the first 160 participants of the ongoing ImmuneRACE study and from some 1,300 subjects provided by 6 global collaborators. Nearly every sample came with metadata listing a de-identified subject ID, COVID-19 status, age in years and sex. Where available, HLA class I and class II types were obtained from metadata supplied by the sample provider rather than from assay-based typing.

Overall study results and their limits: How much clinical and demographic metadata was included differed by source and by participant, and the metadata was provided uncurated.

One collaborating source in Seattle enrolled patients during active infection and followed them longitudinally through the course of disease. The collaborating institutions used their own protocols to collect whole blood in K2EDTA tubes. For TCRbeta analysis, collaborator samples were shipped as frozen whole blood, as isolated PBMCs, or as DNA extracted from either sample type. CDR1 and CDR2 are drawn from the germline V gene: SGHVS, FNYEAQ. V lost 1 base and J lost 4 bases; the stretch between them is 11 bases long. Reading from cysteine to phenylalanine, the CDR3 counts 15 amino acids. Only the CDR3 region is kept as DNA, spanning 45 bases read in frame from base 1. TCRbeta CDR3 regions were amplified from genomic DNA by means of the immunoSEQ Assay, a bias-controlled multiplex PCR. Per the authors' processing: The number of nucleated cells in each sample was estimated by amplification of reference gene primers within the assay. To quantify the absolute abundance of each unique TCRbeta CDR3 rearrangement, sequence reads were collapsed and filtered. Productive Simpson clonality was computed per sample as the square root of Simpson's diversity index over productive rearrangements. TCRdb took this table from immuneACCESS and kept in-frame rearrangements with V and J called. Such tables lack part of the clones; where checked against another copy, unresolved V genes explain under half of the gap, and the rest is unexplained. V and J calls and clone size are given by that table; D and trimming were obtained from the DNA. The table for this sample lists under 250,000 clones; 80% to 90% of them were counted only once. The ten largest account for around a tenth of the sample.

Concerning this clone: Its binding antigen is unknown. Per-base qualities were not stored, and no clone one base away is much larger.

The specimen sequenced was peripheral blood. In this chain, TRBV7-6 is recombined with TRBJ1-3; the D region possibly corresponds to TRBD1 (5 bases align). This sequence was found in a man aged 50-59 years with COVID-19, enrolled during active disease. The CDR3 protein is CASSLGGGRGNTIYF. The nucleotide sequence is given as TGTGCCAGCAGCTTAGGGGGGGGACGCGGAAACACCATATATTTT.